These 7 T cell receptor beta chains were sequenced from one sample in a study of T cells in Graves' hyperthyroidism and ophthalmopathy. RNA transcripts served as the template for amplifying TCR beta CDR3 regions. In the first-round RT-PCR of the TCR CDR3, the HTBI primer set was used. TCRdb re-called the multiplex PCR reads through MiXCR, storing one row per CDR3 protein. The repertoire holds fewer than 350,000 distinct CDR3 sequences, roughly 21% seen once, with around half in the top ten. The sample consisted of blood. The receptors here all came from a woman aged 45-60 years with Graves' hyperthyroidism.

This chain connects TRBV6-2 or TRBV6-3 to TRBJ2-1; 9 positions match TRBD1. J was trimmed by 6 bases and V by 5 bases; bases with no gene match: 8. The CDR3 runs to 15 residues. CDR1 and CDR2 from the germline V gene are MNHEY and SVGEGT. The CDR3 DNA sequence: TGTGCCAGCAGTCTAGACAGGGGGATAGGCAATGAGCAGTTCTTC. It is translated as CASSLDRGIGNEQFF.

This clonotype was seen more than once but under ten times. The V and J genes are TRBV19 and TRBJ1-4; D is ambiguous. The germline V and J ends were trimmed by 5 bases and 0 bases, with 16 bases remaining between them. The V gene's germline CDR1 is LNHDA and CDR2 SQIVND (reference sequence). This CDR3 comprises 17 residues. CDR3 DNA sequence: TGTGCCAGTAGTGGAGGAGGAGGGCATCCAACTAATGAAAAACTGTTTTTT. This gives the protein CASSGGGGHPTNEKLFF.

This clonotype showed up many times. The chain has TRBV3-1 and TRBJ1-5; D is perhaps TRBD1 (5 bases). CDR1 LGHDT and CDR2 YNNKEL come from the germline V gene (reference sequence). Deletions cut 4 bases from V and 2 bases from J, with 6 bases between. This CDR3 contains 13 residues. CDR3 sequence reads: CASSRGGNQPQHF. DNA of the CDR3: TGTGCCAGCAGCCGGGGGGGCAATCAGCCCCAGCATTTT.

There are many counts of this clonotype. CDR3 sequence: CASSPKQGSEQYF. The CDR3 DNA is TGTGCCAGCTCACCAAAACAGGGGTCCGAGCAGTACTTC. The gene calls are TRBV18 and TRBJ2-7; TRBD1 aligns across 7 bases. Trimming cost V 2 bases and J 6 bases; bases outside gene matches: 4. This CDR3 has 13 residues. The germline gives CDR1 KGHSH, CDR2 LQKENI.

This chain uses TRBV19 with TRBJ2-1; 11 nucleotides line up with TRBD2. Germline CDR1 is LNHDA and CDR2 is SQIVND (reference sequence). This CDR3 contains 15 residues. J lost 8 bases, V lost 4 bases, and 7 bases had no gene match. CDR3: CASSTTSGSVDEQFF. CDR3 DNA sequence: TGTGCCAGTAGTACAACTAGCGGGAGCGTCGATGAGCAGTTCTTC. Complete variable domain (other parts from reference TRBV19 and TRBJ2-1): DGGITQSPKYLFRKEGQNVTLSCEQNLNHDAMYWYRQDPGQGLRLIYYSQIVNDFQKGDIAEGYSVSREKKESFPLTVTSAQKNPTAFYLCASSTTSGSVDEQFFGPGTRLTVL.

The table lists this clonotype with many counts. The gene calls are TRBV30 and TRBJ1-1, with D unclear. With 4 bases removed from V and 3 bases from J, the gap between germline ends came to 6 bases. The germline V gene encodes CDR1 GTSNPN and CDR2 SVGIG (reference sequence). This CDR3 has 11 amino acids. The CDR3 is CAWTSHTEAFF. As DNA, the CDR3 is TGTGCCTGGACGAGCCACACTGAAGCTTTCTTT.

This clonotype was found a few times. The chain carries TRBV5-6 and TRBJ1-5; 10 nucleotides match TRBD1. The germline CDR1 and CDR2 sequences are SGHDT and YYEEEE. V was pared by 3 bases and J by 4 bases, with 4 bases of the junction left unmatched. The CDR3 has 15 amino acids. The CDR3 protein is CASSWTGGTNQPQHF. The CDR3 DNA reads TGTGCCAGCAGCTGGACAGGGGGGACGAATCAGCCCCAGCATTTT.